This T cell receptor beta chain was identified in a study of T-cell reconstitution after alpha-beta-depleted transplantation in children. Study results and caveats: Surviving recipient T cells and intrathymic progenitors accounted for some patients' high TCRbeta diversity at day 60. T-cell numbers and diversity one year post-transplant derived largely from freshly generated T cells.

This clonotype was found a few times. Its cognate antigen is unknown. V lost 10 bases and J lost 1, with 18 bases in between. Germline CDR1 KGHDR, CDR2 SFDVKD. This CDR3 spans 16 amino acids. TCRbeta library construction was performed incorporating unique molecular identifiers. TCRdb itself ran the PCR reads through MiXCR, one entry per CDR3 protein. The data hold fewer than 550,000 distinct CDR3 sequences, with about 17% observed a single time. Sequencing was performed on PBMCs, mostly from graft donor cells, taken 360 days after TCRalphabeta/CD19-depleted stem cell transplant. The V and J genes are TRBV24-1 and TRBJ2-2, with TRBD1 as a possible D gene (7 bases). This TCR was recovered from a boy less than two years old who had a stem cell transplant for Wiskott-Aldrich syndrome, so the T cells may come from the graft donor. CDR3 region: CATSPTGRGNTGELFF. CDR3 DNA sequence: TGTGCCACTTCACCGACAGGGCGGGGGAACACCGGGGAGCTGTTTTTT.